A single sample gave rise to the 14 T cell receptor beta chains below, sequenced in a study of tumor-infiltrating lymphocytes in primary liver carcinoma. cDNA specific to TCR beta was made from about 0.45 ug of total RNA, with a constant-region primer employed for priming. Each TCR beta library was derived from three nested multiplex PCR rounds that employed slightly modified ARM-PCR. The two initial PCR rounds, about 9 cycles each, used TRBV1-TRBV30 forward and C-beta reverse primers. Each CDR3 protein gets one entry after TCRdb re-called the multiplex PCR reads with MiXCR. The repertoire holds 40,000 or so distinct CDR3 sequences, with 60% to 80% as singletons. Extraction of RNA together with DNA used about 17-31 mg of unsorted bulk tissue. Sequencing was performed on tumor-adjacent normal liver tissue. The receptors originated from a man between 35 and 55 years old with primary liver carcinoma and hepatitis B virus infection.

Comments on this clonotype: A junction end diverges from the germline sequence, so it may reflect a read error. V is TRBV11-2 and J is TRBJ1-2; no clear D. The CDR3 runs 13 residues. Germline V gives CDR1 SGHAT, CDR2 FQNNGV. CDR3 sequence: CSSSPGNNYCYTF. The CDR3 DNA sequence: TGTTCCAGCAGCCCCGGGAATAACTATTGCTACACCTTC.

Notes on this clonotype: A junction boundary mismatches the germline segment, possibly from a read error. The chain is built from TRBV10-2 and TRBJ1-1; unclear D gene. In germline, CDR1 is WSHSY, CDR2 SAAADI. The CDR3 totals 13 residues. The CDR3: CDSSEVENAEAFF. The CDR3 nucleotides read TGCGACAGCAGTGAAGTAGAAAACGCTGAAGCTTTCTTC.

As concerns this clonotype: No conserved phenylalanine or tryptophan is present at the end of the CDR3, so a read error is the likely explanation. V is TRBV29-1 and J is TRBJ1-1, with a weak D call TRBD1 (5 bases). Germline loops: CDR1 SQVTM, CDR2 ANQGSEA. The CDR3 is 12 residues long. V dropped 6 bases and J dropped 6 bases, with 14 bases sitting between them. The CDR3 spells CSVSEGRAEAFL. In DNA form, the CDR3 reads TGCAGCGTCTCTGAGGGCAGGGCTGAAGCTTTCCTT.

This chain links TRBV2 with TRBJ1-1; unclear D gene. From germline, CDR1 is SNHLY and CDR2 FYNNEI. Trimming shortened V by 9 bases and J by 6 bases, and 17 bases separated the two germline ends. CDR3 length equals 13 residues. This chain's CDR3 is CASNEQANAEAFF. In DNA, the CDR3 is TGTGCCAGTAACGAGCAGGCCAACGCTGAAGCTTTCTTT.

Worth noting for this clonotype: Being one base from a much bigger clone, this may be a read error. The chain recombines TRBV14 with TRBJ2-1; TRBD2 might be the D (5 bases). Germline CDR1 reads SGHDN; CDR2 reads FVKESK. CDR3 size: 17 residues. The chain's CDR3 is CAISQDPRSTGILPRFF. CDR3 bases: TGTGCCATCAGCCAAGATCCTCGATCGACGGGGATCCTCCCCAGGTTCTTC.

Remarks on this clonotype: At one boundary the junction diverges from the germline segment, which might be a read error. The chain has TRBV11-1 and TRBJ2-4; 13 nucleotides match TRBD2. The CDR3 consists of 17 residues. Germline lookup yields CDR1 SGHAT and CDR2 FQDESV (reference sequence). This CDR3 is CASGFPGTSGTKSIQYF. The CDR3 DNA reads TGTGCCAGCGGCTTTCCAGGGACTAGCGGGACCAAAAGCATTCAGTACTTC.

About this clonotype: The conserved closing phenylalanine or tryptophan is absent in this CDR3, likely reflecting a read error. This chain joins TRBV4-3 and TRBJ2-7; unclear D gene. Germline loops: CDR1 LGHNA, CDR2 YSLEER. CDR3 length: 16 amino acids. CDR3 DNA sequence: TGTGCCAGCAGCCAAGATGTAAGTCTTGAGAAAAACGAGCAGTACTTA. It encodes CASSQDVSLEKNEQYL.

Comments on this clonotype: Lacking the conserved final phenylalanine or tryptophan, this CDR3 likely reflects a read error. The CDR3 nucleotides are TGCGCCAGCAGCTTAAATGCCAGTGAGCAGTTCTAC. Its translation: CASSLNASEQFY. V is TRBV11-3 and J is TRBJ2-1, with D unclear. Germline V gene data show CDR1 as SGHNT and CDR2 as YENEEA. CDR3 length: 12 residues.

Concerning this clonotype: It is likely a read error, because the conserved phenylalanine at the end of the CDR3 is missing. V and J are TRBV11-2 and TRBJ2-6; D perhaps matches TRBD2 (5 bases). The CDR3 has 15 amino acids. CDR1 is SGHAT, CDR2 FQNNGV, per germline. The CDR3 region is CATQRPRSGANVLTS. CDR3 nucleotides: TGTGCCACCCAGCGGCCCCGCTCTGGAGCCAACGTCCTGACTTCC.

This clonotype was observed a handful of times. A read error may account for a junction end that differs from germline. The genes are TRBV11-1 and TRBJ2-1; D not certain. Germline CDR1 is SGHAT and CDR2 is FQDESV (reference sequence). This CDR3 comprises 14 residues. CDR3 bases: TGTGCCAGCAGTCAAAGCAGGATATACAATGAGCAATTCTTC. Translated: CASSQSRIYNEQFF.

This clonotype was seen only once. The germline gene is not matched at one end of the junction; a read error may be the cause. This chain joins TRBV5-4 and TRBJ2-7; 10 nucleotides agree with TRBD2. The CDR3 is 15 amino acids. Germline loops: CDR1 SGHNT, CDR2 YYREEE (reference sequence). The CDR3 loop reads CASSLPSGRAYERYF. The CDR3 region has the DNA TGTGCCAGTAGCTTGCCGAGCGGGAGGGCCTACGAGCGGTACTTC.

To note about this clonotype: The final CDR3 position lacks the conserved phenylalanine or tryptophan, pointing to a likely read error. V gene TRBV6-1 combines with J gene TRBJ2-6, with D uncertain. Trimming took 2 bases from V and 2 from J, leaving 10 bases between them. Germline CDR1 MNHNS, CDR2 SASEGT. CDR3 length: 16 residues. CDR3 bases: TGTGCCAGCAGTGAACAGTCCAAGGCTGGGGCCAACGTCCTGACTTTA. Its translation is CASSEQSKAGANVLTL.

V usage is TRBV12-3 or TRBV12-4 and J usage is TRBJ1-2; TRBD1 might be the D (5 bases). This CDR3 has 12 residues. The DNA for the CDR3 is TGTGCAATCGGACACGGGGTCCATGGCTACACCTTC. Amino acid sequence: CAIGHGVHGYTF.

This clonotype showed up just a few times. This CDR3 fails to terminate in the conserved phenylalanine or tryptophan, so it likely reflects a read error. The chain has TRBV9 and TRBJ2-1; D is undetermined. Per germline, CDR1 SGDLS and CDR2 YYNGEE. Trimming removed 2 bases from V and 6 bases from J, with 9 bases in between. This CDR3 region has 13 residues. CDR3 in amino acids: CASSVDILNEQFL. CDR3 DNA sequence: TGTGCCAGCAGCGTTGACATACTCAATGAGCAGTTCCTC.